What follows are 20 T cell receptor beta chains derived from one specimen sequenced in a study of Ad26.COV2.S vaccination and SARS-CoV-2 variants. Libraries were prepared by immunoSEQ multiplex PCR; TCRdb keeps only in-frame clonotypes and omits some of them. Of 440,000 or so clones in the sample, less than 95% were seen once. Treatment: some 19 received Ad26.COV2.S at low or high dose, single or two shots; about 5 received placebo; per-sample allocation not given. Samples were taken on day 63 after the first vaccine or placebo injection. The sequences come from peripheral blood, collected in a trial of Ad26.COV2.S vaccine versus placebo. These receptors were obtained from a person between 18 and 65 years old who received the Ad26.COV2.S COVID-19 vaccine or a placebo.

The chain employs TRBV28 and TRBJ2-1; 10 bases agree with TRBD2. CDR3 size: 19 residues. Germline CDR1 MDHEN, CDR2 SYDVKM. The V and J ends lost 2 bases and 6 bases, in that order; junction bases with no gene match: 16. CDR3 in DNA: TGTGCCAGCAGTTTAGAGGCTAGCGGGAGAAGCTATCCTTTCAATGAGCAGTTCTTC. Protein: CASSLEASGRSYPFNEQFF.

The chain carries TRBV20-1 and TRBJ2-1, with 15 bases identical to TRBD2. The CDR3 has 15 residues. With V trimmed by 3 bases and J by 7 bases, 4 bases remained unmatched. Germline CDR1 and CDR2: DFQATT and SNEGSKA (reference sequence). The CDR3 DNA follows: TGCAGTGCTAGTCGGGGACTAGCGGGAGGTAATGAGCAGTTCTTC. Translated, it gives CSASRGLAGGNEQFF.

The chain links TRBV20-1 to TRBJ2-7; D gene ambiguous. Germline CDR1 reads DFQATT; CDR2 reads SNEGSKA (reference sequence). Trimming removed 3 bases at V and 6 bases at J, with 15 bases between. This CDR3 comprises 13 residues. In DNA, the CDR3 is TGCAGTGCTAGTGTAGGCTTTGGACGCGAGCAGTACTTC. It yields the protein CSASVGFGREQYF.

This chain connects TRBV28 to TRBJ2-6; possibly TRBD1 for D (6 bases). The CDR3 sequence is 15 residues long. V lost 5 bases to trimming and J lost 2 bases, with 10 bases between them. Germline V gene lookup returns CDR1 MDHEN and CDR2 SYDVKM. The CDR3 DNA reads TGTGCCAGCAGTCCCGCAGGGGCTGGGGCCAACGTCCTGACTTTC. As protein: CASSPAGAGANVLTF.

This clone appeared once. The chain joins TRBV19 to TRBJ1-2, with no clear D. Germline V gene data show CDR1 as LNHDA and CDR2 as SQIVND (reference sequence). CDR3 length equals 16 residues. V lost 3 bases, J lost 0 bases, and 14 bases lay in between. The DNA for the CDR3 is TGTGCCAGTAGTATGATCATTGGCGGAGCTAACTATGGCTACACCTTC. It is translated as CASSMIIGGANYGYTF.

The V and J genes are TRBV12-3 or TRBV12-4 and TRBJ1-5; D gene ambiguous. V was pared by 5 bases and J by 1 base, with 6 bases between. The CDR3 sequence is 13 residues long. The DNA of the CDR3 is TGTGCCAGCAGTCGGGCGAGCAATCAGCCCCAGCATTTT. This sequence encodes CASSRASNQPQHF.

V is TRBV28 and J is TRBJ1-4; D call uncertain. Trimming removed 2 bases at V and 5 bases at J, with 12 bases between. The CDR3 contains 15 residues. Germline CDR1 reads MDHEN; CDR2 reads SYDVKM. The CDR3 nucleotides read TGTGCCAGCAGTTTAATTACTGCCCCCAATGAAAAACTGTTTTTT. Translating gives CASSLITAPNEKLFF. The full variable domain, in which reference TRBV28 and TRBJ1-4 provide the parts outside the CDR3, is DVKVTQSSRYLVKRTGEKVFLECVQDMDHENMFWYRQDPGLGLRLIYFSYDVKMKEKGDIPEGYSVSREKKERFSLILESASTNQTSMYLCASSLITAPNEKLFFGSGTQLSVL.

The CDR3: CASSWARNTIYF. The CDR3 coding sequence is TGTGCCAGCAGCTGGGCCAGAAACACCATATATTTT. This chain links TRBV5-6 with TRBJ1-3; D is ambiguous. Germline assignment: CDR1 SGHDT and CDR2 YYEEEE. The V gene lost 3 bases and the J gene lost 5 bases, with 6 bases spanning the gap. The CDR3 is 12 amino acids.

The V and J genes are TRBV7-2 and TRBJ1-1, with D hard to call. The V gene's germline CDR1 is SGHTA and CDR2 FQGNSA. V gave up 2 bases and J gave up 11 bases, with 15 bases separating them. The CDR3 runs 13 residues. The CDR3 coding sequence is TGTGCCAGCAGCTTATTAGCCTCCGGGGAGGCTTTCTTT. It translates to CASSLLASGEAFF. Based on the CDR3 plus reference TRBV7-2 and TRBJ1-1, the full variable domain is GAGVSQSPSNKVTEKGKDVELRCDPISGHTALYWYRQSLGQGLEFLIYFQGNSAPDKSGLPSDRFSAERTGGSVSTLTIQRTQQEDSAVYLCASSLLASGEAFFGQGTRLTVV.

This chain joins TRBV4-1 and TRBJ2-7, with a tentative D call TRBD1 (6 bases). This CDR3 is built from 15 residues. The ends were cut back, 4 bases at V and 0 bases at J, with 13 bases in the middle. Germline V gene lookup returns CDR1 MGHRA and CDR2 YSYEKL. The CDR3 bases are TGCGCCAGCAGCCCAGGTATAGGGGGCTCCTACGAGCAGTACTTC. Translating it yields CASSPGIGGSYEQYF.

The chain joins TRBV2 to TRBJ2-1; 12 bases line up with TRBD2. Germline trimming cut 5 bases from V and 5 bases from J; bases unmatched to any gene: 7. The CDR3 loop spans 16 amino acids. Germline V lookup: CDR1 SNHLY, CDR2 FYNNEI. CDR3 residues: CASSPRTSGVNNEQFF. For the CDR3, the DNA is TGTGCCAGCAGTCCCCGGACTAGCGGGGTTAACAATGAGCAGTTCTTC.

J is TRBJ2-3 and V is TRBV29-1, with a possible D match to TRBD2 (6 bases). This CDR3 is built from 11 residues. Trimming shortened V by 6 bases and J by 6 bases, and 10 bases separated the two germline ends. Germline V lookup: CDR1 SQVTM, CDR2 ANQGSEA. CDR3 amino acids: CSVNRGDTQYF. DNA of the CDR3: TGCAGCGTCAACCGGGGGGATACGCAGTATTTT.

This clone has only a few counts. One junction end disagrees with the germline gene, perhaps due to a read error. CDR3 loop: CASSYSPGGDTGELFF. The CDR3 nucleotides are TGTGCTAGCAGTTACTCCCCAGGGGGCGACACCGGGGAGCTGTTTTTT. The V and J genes are TRBV6-2 or TRBV6-3 and TRBJ2-2, with 8 bases identical to TRBD1. This CDR3 has 16 residues. CDR1 is MNHEY, CDR2 SVGEGT, per germline.

The gene calls are TRBV4-2 and TRBJ2-2; D gene ambiguous. The CDR3 length is 16 residues. V lost 5 bases and J lost 0, with 13 bases in between. Germline V CDR1 and CDR2: LGHNA, YNFKEQ. The CDR3 here is CASSAQPATNTGELFF. CDR3 nucleotide sequence: TGTGCCAGCAGCGCCCAGCCGGCTACGAACACCGGGGAGCTGTTTTTT.

The V and J genes are TRBV5-5 and TRBJ2-1; 10 bases line up with TRBD2. The V segment lost 4 bases and the J segment 9 bases; nucleotides outside the gene matches: 13. CDR3 length equals 16 residues. The V gene's germline CDR1 is SGHKS and CDR2 YYEKEE (reference sequence). The CDR3 sequence is CASSPSGSPDLGEQFF. The CDR3 DNA reads as TGTGCCAGCAGCCCTAGCGGGAGCCCAGATTTGGGTGAGCAGTTCTTC.

V and J are TRBV6-5 and TRBJ2-1; D is possibly TRBD2 (5 bases). CDR3 length: 14 residues. The V end lost 6 bases, the J end lost 5 bases, and 14 bases lay between the germline ends. Germline lookup yields CDR1 MNHEY and CDR2 SVGAGI. The CDR3 protein is CASRSPDWNNEQFF. The CDR3 DNA reads as TGTGCCAGCAGGTCCCCGGACTGGAACAATGAGCAGTTCTTC.

The chain links TRBV9 to TRBJ2-3; a possible D gene is TRBD2 (7 bases). CDR3 length equals 16 residues. The germline CDR1 and CDR2 sequences are SGDLS and YYNGEE. Trimming pared 0 bases from V and 2 bases from J, leaving 13 bases between. The CDR3 nucleotides read TGTGCCAGCAGCGTAGGGGGGGGCCGCACCACAGATACGCAGTATTTT. It specifies CASSVGGGRTTDTQYF.

The V call is TRBV6-2 or TRBV6-3, the J call TRBJ2-7, with 7 bases aligning to TRBD1. The trim removed 2 bases at V and 2 bases at J, leaving 12 bases unmatched. The CDR3 spans 17 residues. Germline CDR1 and CDR2: MNHEY and SVGEGT. CDR3 sequence: CASSYAEQGTLTYEQYF. CDR3 nucleotide sequence: TGTGCCAGCAGTTACGCCGAACAGGGGACCCTTACCTACGAGCAGTACTTC.

The rearrangement joins TRBV2 to TRBJ2-3; D gene unclear. CDR1 is SNHLY and CDR2 is FYNNEI in the germline V gene. The CDR3 totals 13 residues. Trimming cost V 2 bases and J 1 base, with 4 bases left between them. CDR3 nucleotide sequence: TGTGCCAGCAGTGAATCTGGCACAGATACGCAGTATTTT. Residues: CASSESGTDTQYF.

In the case of this clone: Its ends do not fully match the called genes, so a read error is possible. This chain connects TRBV6-1 to TRBJ2-5, with 8 positions matching TRBD1. Germline CDR1 reads MNHNS; CDR2 reads SASEGT. This CDR3 spans 14 amino acids. The CDR3 spells CASNEPGQEETQYF. DNA of the CDR3: TGTGCCAGCAATGAACCGGGACAGGAAGAGACCCAGTACTTC.